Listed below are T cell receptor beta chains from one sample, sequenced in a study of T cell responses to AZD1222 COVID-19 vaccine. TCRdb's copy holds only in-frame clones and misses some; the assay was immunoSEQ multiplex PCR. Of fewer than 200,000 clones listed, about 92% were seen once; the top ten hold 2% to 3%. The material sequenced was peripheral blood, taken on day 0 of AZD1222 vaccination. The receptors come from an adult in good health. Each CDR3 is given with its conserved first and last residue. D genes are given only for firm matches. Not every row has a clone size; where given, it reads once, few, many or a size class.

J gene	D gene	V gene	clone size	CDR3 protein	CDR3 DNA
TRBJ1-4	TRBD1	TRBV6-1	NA	CASSDDRAVTNEKLFF	TGTGCCAGCAGTGATGACAGGGCGGTAACTAATGAAAAACTGTTTTTT
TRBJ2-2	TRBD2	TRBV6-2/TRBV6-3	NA	CASSPSGGNNTGELFF	TGTGCCAGCAGCCCGTCGGGGGGGAACAACACCGGGGAGCTGTTTTTT
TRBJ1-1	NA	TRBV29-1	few	CSVGWGVNTEAFF	TGCAGCGTTGGTTGGGGGGTGAACACTGAAGCTTTCTTT
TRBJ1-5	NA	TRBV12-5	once	CASGLELGQTYSNQPQHF	TGTGCTAGTGGTCTCGAATTAGGACAGACCTATAGCAATCAGCCCCAGCATTTT
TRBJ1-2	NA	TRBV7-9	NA	CASTPGSTNYGYTF	TGTGCCAGCACCCCGGGGAGCACTAACTATGGCTACACCTTC
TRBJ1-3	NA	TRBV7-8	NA	CASSSQDGNTIYF	TGTGCCAGCAGCTCCCAAGATGGAAACACCATATATTTT
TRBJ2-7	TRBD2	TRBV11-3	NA	CASSLGPSGGNEQYF	TGTGCCAGCAGCTTAGGTCCTAGCGGGGGCAACGAGCAGTACTTC
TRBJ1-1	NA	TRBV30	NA	CAWVPGSGGTEAFF	TGTGCCTGGGTTCCGGGGTCCGGGGGCACTGAAGCTTTCTTT
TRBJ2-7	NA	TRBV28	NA	CASSSPRTSLWGRF	TGTGCCAGCAGTTCCCCTCGTACCAGCCTGTGGGGCCGATTC
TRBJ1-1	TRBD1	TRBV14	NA	CASSQDGTGGLMNTEAFF	TGTGCCAGCAGCCAAGATGGTACAGGGGGCCTTATGAACACTGAAGCTTTCTTT
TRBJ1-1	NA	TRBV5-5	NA	CASSLEDRSMNTEAFF	TGTGCCAGCAGCTTAGAGGACAGATCCATGAACACTGAAGCTTTCTTT
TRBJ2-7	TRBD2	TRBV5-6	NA	CASSSSLAGGPGEQYF	TGTGCCAGCAGCTCCTCCCTAGCGGGAGGGCCGGGAGAGCAGTACTTC
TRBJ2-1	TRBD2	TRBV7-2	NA	CASSFGTSGSEQFF	TGTGCCAGCAGCTTTGGGACTAGCGGGAGTGAGCAGTTCTTC
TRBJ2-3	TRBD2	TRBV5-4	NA	CASSRDGTNGDTQYF	TGTGCCAGCAGCAGGGACGGGACTAATGGAGATACGCAGTATTTT
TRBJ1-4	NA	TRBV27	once	CASSSGQLYEKLFF	TGTGCCAGCAGTTCCGGACAGCTTTATGAAAAACTGTTTTTT
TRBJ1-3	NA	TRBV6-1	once	CASSERGMPGNTIYF	TGTGCCAGCAGTGAACGAGGGATGCCTGGAAACACCATATATTTT
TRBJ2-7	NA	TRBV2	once	CASGLQDSYEQYF	TGTGCCAGTGGGCTCCAGGACAGCTACGAGCAGTACTTC
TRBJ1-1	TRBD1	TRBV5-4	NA	CASSFTGGTEAFF	TGTGCCAGCAGCTTTACAGGGGGCACTGAAGCTTTCTTT
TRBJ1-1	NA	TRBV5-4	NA	CASSLNAGINTEAFF	TGTGCCAGCAGCTTAAACGCCGGGATTAACACTGAAGCTTTCTTT
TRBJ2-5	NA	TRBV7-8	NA	CASRSNRGGEETQYF	TGTGCCAGCAGGTCAAACAGGGGCGGGGAAGAGACCCAGTACTTC
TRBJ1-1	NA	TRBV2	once	CASSSGTMNTEAFF	TGTGCCAGCAGTTCCGGGACAATGAACACTGAAGCTTTCTTT
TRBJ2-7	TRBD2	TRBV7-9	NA	CASSYGLGSSYEQYF	TGTGCCAGCAGTTACGGACTAGGAAGCTCCTACGAGCAGTACTTC